This is a list of T cell receptor beta chains from one sample in a study of blood T cell repertoires in COVID-19. Data came from immunoSEQ multiplex PCR; TCRdb stores just in-frame clones and leaves some out. The sample consists of about 120,000 clones, roughly four fifths of them appearing once. Material for sequencing was peripheral blood. The source is a human donor in a cohort sampled during active COVID-19. CDR3s include the opening cysteine and the closing phenylalanine or tryptophan. The order of the fields is V gene, clone size, CDR3 protein. Size is omitted from some rows. Given values are once, few, many or a class for expanded clones.

v_call: TRBV3-1/TRBV3-2
clone_size: once
cdr3_aa: CASSHKGAAGNTIYF

v_call: TRBV19
clone_size: many
cdr3_aa: CASSYPGQGNEKLFF

v_call: TRBV5-1
clone_size: few
cdr3_aa: CASSLGGTSSYEQYF

v_call: TRBV6-2/TRBV6-3
clone_size: few
cdr3_aa: CASSRTREQYF

v_call: TRBV7-8
clone_size: .
cdr3_aa: CASSFLGKSSYNSPLHF

v_call: TRBV7-2
clone_size: once
cdr3_aa: CASSFLTGGVFGYTF

v_call: TRBV6-5
clone_size: .
cdr3_aa: CASSYAESNYGYTF

v_call: TRBV6-2/TRBV6-3
clone_size: .
cdr3_aa: CASSYVELAVRQTQYF

v_call: TRBV6-2/TRBV6-3
clone_size: .
cdr3_aa: CASSWDRGHYNEQFF

v_call: TRBV19
clone_size: .
cdr3_aa: CASSIGQGYDYGYTF

v_call: TRBV30
clone_size: .
cdr3_aa: CAWSGGSKDYGYTF

v_call: TRBV7-9
clone_size: .
cdr3_aa: CASSLYVQGFVEQFF

v_call: TRBV7-3
clone_size: .
cdr3_aa: CASSLVGTENSPLHF

v_call: TRBV30
clone_size: .
cdr3_aa: CAWRIVQGLGTEAFF

v_call: TRBV23-1
clone_size: .
cdr3_aa: CASSQSLCTNTEAFF

v_call: TRBV28
clone_size: .
cdr3_aa: CASSFRGRAGPTDTQYF

v_call: TRBV28
clone_size: .
cdr3_aa: CASSRGKSPLHF

v_call: TRBV11-1
clone_size: .
cdr3_aa: CASTRLGFLEYNEQFF

v_call: TRBV23-1
clone_size: .
cdr3_aa: CASSQSRGQGYNYEQYF

v_call: TRBV11-2
clone_size: .
cdr3_aa: CASSLGDRAYEQYF

v_call: TRBV29-1
clone_size: .
cdr3_aa: CSVTGGTEAFF

v_call: TRBV24-1
clone_size: .
cdr3_aa: CATSVGRVNYTQYF

v_call: TRBV28
clone_size: many
cdr3_aa: CASSTRVASGRGSYEQYF

v_call: TRBV28
clone_size: .
cdr3_aa: CASSSGGAGEKLFF

v_call: TRBV5-1
clone_size: few
cdr3_aa: CASSSTKGDDLETQYF

v_call: TRBV20-1
clone_size: .
cdr3_aa: CSASIPSGNQPQHF

v_call: TRBV7-6
clone_size: .
cdr3_aa: CASSLEVSGDEQYF

v_call: TRBV14
clone_size: .
cdr3_aa: CASSPRTGNYGYTF

v_call: TRBV30
clone_size: .
cdr3_aa: CAWSSLSGNTIYF

v_call: TRBV7-9
clone_size: .
cdr3_aa: CASSSTKGQVANTGELFF

v_call: TRBV2
clone_size: .
cdr3_aa: CASSEGTGFYGYTF

v_call: TRBV5-1
clone_size: .
cdr3_aa: CASSAQETQYF

v_call: TRBV30
clone_size: .
cdr3_aa: CACPQGSGNTIYF

v_call: TRBV7-6
clone_size: .
cdr3_aa: CASSSPRTGRNTEAFF

v_call: TRBV30
clone_size: .
cdr3_aa: CAWSWSQGAAEAFF

v_call: TRBV2
clone_size: .
cdr3_aa: CASRSGGGETQYF

v_call: TRBV19
clone_size: .
cdr3_aa: CASSIKSGGTYNEQFF

v_call: TRBV18
clone_size: .
cdr3_aa: CASSPQVGLGGTEAFF

v_call: TRBV19
clone_size: .
cdr3_aa: CASSIETWRGGTEAFF

v_call: TRBV11-2
clone_size: .
cdr3_aa: CASSQSRQGSSYEQYF

v_call: TRBV3-1/TRBV3-2
clone_size: .
cdr3_aa: CASSQGPSTIYF

v_call: TRBV28
clone_size: .
cdr3_aa: CASKGGRGGYNEQFF

v_call: TRBV4-3
clone_size: .
cdr3_aa: CASSQVGVWQGAPGELFF

v_call: TRBV7-3
clone_size: .
cdr3_aa: CASSLGSGDSYEQYF

v_call: TRBV5-8
clone_size: .
cdr3_aa: CASNPGTGYYEQYF

v_call: TRBV19
clone_size: .
cdr3_aa: CASRDRAIYEQYF

v_call: TRBV10-3
clone_size: .
cdr3_aa: CATGEPQHF